Here is one T cell receptor beta chain with its context. These data originate in a study of T cell changes during pregnancy in multiple sclerosis. Profiled with immunoSEQ multiplex PCR; TCRdb holds only in-frame clones, not every one. This table holds approximately 97,000 clones, roughly 91% found once. V gave up 6 bases and J gave up 0 bases, with 10 bases separating them. CDR3 length: 14 residues. Germline values: CDR1 SGHNT, CDR2 YYREEE (reference sequence). This TCR came from a female donor in good health, enrolled as a control in a pregnancy study. Sequencing used peripheral blood, obtained after pregnancy. The rearrangement joins TRBV5-4 to TRBJ2-1, with D perhaps TRBD1 (6 bases). CDR3 coding DNA: TGTGCCAGCATTGGGGGCGTCTCCTACAATGAGCAGTTCTTC. It translates to CASIGGVSYNEQFF.